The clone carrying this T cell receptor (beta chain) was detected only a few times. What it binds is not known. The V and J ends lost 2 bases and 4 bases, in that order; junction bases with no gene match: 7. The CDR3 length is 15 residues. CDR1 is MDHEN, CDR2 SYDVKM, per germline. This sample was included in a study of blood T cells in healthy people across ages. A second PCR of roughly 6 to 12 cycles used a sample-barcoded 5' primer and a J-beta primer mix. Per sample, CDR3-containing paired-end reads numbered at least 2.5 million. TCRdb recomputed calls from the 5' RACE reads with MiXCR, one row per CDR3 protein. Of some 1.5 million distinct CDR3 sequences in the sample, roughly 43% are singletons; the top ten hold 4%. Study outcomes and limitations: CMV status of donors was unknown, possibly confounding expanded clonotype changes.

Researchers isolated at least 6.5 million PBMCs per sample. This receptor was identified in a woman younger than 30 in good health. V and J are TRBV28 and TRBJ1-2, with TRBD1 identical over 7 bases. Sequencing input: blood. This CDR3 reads CASSLTPRQGYGYTF. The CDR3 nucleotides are TGTGCCAGCAGTTTAACTCCCCGACAGGGCTATGGCTACACCTTC.